These 10 T cell receptor beta chains were sequenced from one sample in a study of human thymus T cells. Produced via immunoSEQ multiplex PCR; TCRdb's table is partial and in-frame only. The sample includes more than 50,000 clones, roughly 94% seen only once; the top ten take nearly 6%. The specimen sequenced was blood. These TCRs come from a boy less than two years old with a congenital heart defect but otherwise immunologically healthy.

CDR3 sequence: CASGRQVEETQYF. The CDR3, as DNA: TGCGCCAGCGGACGACAGGTAGAAGAGACCCAGTACTTC. The rearrangement joins TRBV23-1 to TRBJ2-5, with D maybe TRBD1 (6 bases). TRBV23-1 is reported as an ORF; its role is uncertain. The CDR3 is made up of 13 amino acids. Deletions cut 8 bases from V and 3 bases from J, with 13 bases between.

A single count supports this clone. The chain links TRBV5-1 to TRBJ2-6, with TRBD2 identical over 10 bases. V gave up 5 bases and J gave up 0 bases; unmatched junction bases: 8. The CDR3 extends over 18 amino acids. Germline-derived CDR1 and CDR2 are SGHRS and YFSETQ. For the CDR3, the DNA is TGCGCCAGCAGTAGGTCTAGCGGGGGTCCCTCTGGGGCCAACGTCCTGACTTTC. Residues: CASSRSSGGPSGANVLTF.

The rearrangement links TRBV7-9 to TRBJ2-3; TRBD2 agrees at 12 bases. The germline gives CDR1 SEHNR, CDR2 FQNEAQ (reference sequence). V was pared by 3 bases and J by 1 base, with 5 bases of the junction left unmatched. This CDR3 is 17 amino acids long. The CDR3 region has the DNA TGTGCCAGCAGCTTCAATCTAGCGGGAGGGGGCACAGATACGCAGTATTTT. It encodes CASSFNLAGGGTDTQYF.

The chain has TRBV7-9 and TRBJ2-4; D is unclear. The V end was cut by 5 bases, the J end by 4 bases, with 6 bases between. Looked up from germline, CDR1 is SEHNR and CDR2 is FQNEAQ (reference sequence). This CDR3 has 12 residues. CDR3: CASSTLKNIQYF. The CDR3 DNA sequence: TGTGCCAGCAGCACACTAAAAAACATTCAGTACTTC. The full variable domain, in which reference TRBV7-9 and TRBJ2-4 provide the parts outside the CDR3, is DTGVSQNPRHKITKRGQNVTFRCDPISEHNRLYWYRQTLGQGPEFLTYFQNEAQLEKSRLLSDRFSAERPKGSFSTLEIQRTEQGDSAMYLCASSTLKNIQYFGAGTRLSVL.

On this clone itself: Within the sample, other DNA sequences also encode this same CDR3. The chain recombines TRBV5-4 with TRBJ2-7; D is undetermined. In germline, CDR1 is SGHNT, CDR2 YYREEE (reference sequence). The ends were cut back, 4 bases at V and 7 bases at J, with 9 bases in the middle. The CDR3 is made up of 11 amino acids. The CDR3 loop is CASSLGYEQYF. The DNA for the CDR3 is TGTGCCAGCAGCCTCGGGTATGAGCAGTACTTC.

The chain is built from TRBV6-6 and TRBJ2-3; TRBD2 matches at 8 bases. The CDR3 loop spans 13 amino acids. V lost 10 bases to trimming and J lost 4 bases; unmatched junction nucleotides: 7. Germline V lookup: CDR1 MNHNY, CDR2 SVGAGI (reference sequence). The CDR3 region has the DNA TGTGCCACCCAGACTAGCGAAGCAGATACGCAGTATTTT. Translating it yields CATQTSEADTQYF.

The rearrangement joins TRBV6-1 to TRBJ1-2; TRBD1 is a possible D gene (5 bases). Germline CDR1 reads MNHNS; CDR2 reads SASEGT. V was shortened by 0 bases and J by 4 bases, with 15 bases between the two germline ends. The CDR3 spans 16 residues. The CDR3 reads CASSEAGVQGPYGYTF. The CDR3 DNA reads TGTGCCAGCAGTGAAGCCGGGGTGCAGGGCCCCTATGGCTACACCTTC.

Within the sample, this clone is medium-sized. This chain links TRBV6-1 with TRBJ1-1; D is unresolved. The ends were cut back, 0 bases at V and 8 bases at J, with 16 bases in the middle. The length of the CDR3 is 15 residues. Germline-derived CDR1 and CDR2 are MNHNS and SASEGT. CDR3 DNA: TGTGCCAGCAGTGAAGCGCTAGGACTCCTCTGGGAAGCTTTCTTT. Protein product: CASSEALGLLWEAFF.

The chain links TRBV10-2 to TRBJ2-7; the match to TRBD2 covers 7 bases. After removal of 3 bases from V and 2 bases from J, the junction contained 4 bases not matched to a gene. The CDR3 totals 14 residues. Germline V gene sequence: CDR1 WSHSY, CDR2 SAAADI. The CDR3 DNA follows: TGCGCCAGCAGTGAAGCGGGATTTACCTACGAGCAGTACTTC. Translating it yields CASSEAGFTYEQYF.

This clone appeared once. This chain uses TRBV19 with TRBJ1-5; D not resolved. The germline V gene encodes CDR1 LNHDA and CDR2 SQIVND (reference sequence). Trimming cost V 2 bases and J 4 bases, with 6 bases left between them. The length of the CDR3 is 13 residues. CDR3 DNA sequence: TGTGCCAGTAGTATATGGGTTAATCAGCCCCAGCATTTT. It codes for CASSIWVNQPQHF.